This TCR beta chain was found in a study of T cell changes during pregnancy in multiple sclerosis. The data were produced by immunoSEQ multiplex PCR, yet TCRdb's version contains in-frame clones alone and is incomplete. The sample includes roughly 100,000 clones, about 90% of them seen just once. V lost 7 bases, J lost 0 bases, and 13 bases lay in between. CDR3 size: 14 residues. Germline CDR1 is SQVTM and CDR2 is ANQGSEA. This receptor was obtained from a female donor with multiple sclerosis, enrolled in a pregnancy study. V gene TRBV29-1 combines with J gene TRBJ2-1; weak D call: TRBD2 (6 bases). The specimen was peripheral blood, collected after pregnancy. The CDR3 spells CSAPAGLSYNEQFF. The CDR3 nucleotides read TGCAGCGCCCCAGCGGGTCTCTCCTACAATGAGCAGTTCTTC.